This T cell receptor beta chain was identified during a study of blood T cells in healthy people across ages. Germline V gene lookup returns CDR1 SGHAT and CDR2 FQDESV (reference sequence). J gave up 6 bases and V 5 bases, and 8 bases lay outside the gene matches. This CDR3 is 15 amino acids long. Then a second PCR, running about 6 to 12 cycles, was carried out with a sample-barcoded 5' primer and a J-beta primer mix. MiXCR was run by TCRdb on the 5' RACE reads, yielding one entry per CDR3 protein. This sample yields around 1,000,000 distinct CDR3 sequences, of which roughly a quarter are seen a single time; approximately 0.7% belongs to the top ten. This sample was also put to use in a study of T cells of mothers and their children.

The sample was blood. This TCR was sampled from a girl under 10 years old in good health. The chain has TRBV11-1 and TRBJ2-1; 9 bases match TRBD2. CDR3 residues: CASSPQAGGTNEQFF. The CDR3, as DNA: TGTGCCAGCAGCCCCCAGGCGGGAGGGACCAATGAGCAGTTCTTC.